This T cell receptor (beta chain) derives from a study of low-dose radiotherapy and immunotherapy resistance in tumors. Study as a whole: Cohort 1 was given 0.5 Gy fractions every 2 weeks, 6.5 Gy in total. Treatment consisted of nivolumab 240 mg every two weeks and ipilimumab 1 mg/kg every six weeks, given intravenously to patients.

Trimming stripped 10 bases from V and 6 bases from J, with 17 bases between. CDR3 length: 13 residues. CDR1 is ENHRY, CDR2 SYGVKD, per germline. This clonotype was seen at least ten times. First-strand cDNA relied on TRAV- and TRBV-specific primers spanning alpha and beta chains. A constant-region primer paired with the V-primer adapter amplified TCRs over about 20 PCR cycles. Via MiXCR, TCRdb re-called the reads, giving one row per CDR3 protein. This table has tens of thousands of distinct CDR3 sequences, roughly a sixth appearing once. Sample time point: before trial treatment. Donors received nivolumab, ipilimumab, aspirin, low-dose cyclophosphamide and low-dose radiotherapy.

This clonotype was sampled from a male donor with prostate cancer. The material was PBMCs, obtained before treatment. The chain is built from TRBV10-3 and TRBJ2-3; D possibly corresponds to TRBD2 (5 bases). The CDR3 sequence: CATLDSQRDTQYF. The CDR3 nucleotides are TGTGCCACCTTGGACTCCCAGAGGGATACGCAGTATTTT.